Listed here are 16 T cell receptor beta chains from one sample, sequenced in a study of T cell responses to AZD1222 COVID-19 vaccine. Here immunoSEQ multiplex PCR was the method, and the copy in TCRdb shows in-frame clones only, minus some. This sample has 120,000 or so clones, with 94% found just once. The specimen was peripheral blood, collected 28 days after the second AZD1222 dose. These receptors came from an adult who received the AZD1222 COVID-19 vaccine.

This clone appeared once. This rearrangement joins TRBV6-6 to TRBJ1-5, with 8 bases fitting TRBD1. The CDR3 loop spans 18 amino acids. V shed 5 bases and J 0 bases; nucleotides not matched to a gene: 12. CDR1 is MNHNY and CDR2 is SVGAGI in the germline V gene (reference sequence). CDR3 sequence (DNA): TGTGCCAGCAGTCAGCCGGGACAGGTCGATATTAGCAATCAGCCCCAGCATTTT. Encoded protein: CASSQPGQVDISNQPQHF.

About this clone itself: The junction differs from germline at one of its ends, possibly a read error. The chain carries TRBV19 and TRBJ2-1; tentative D call: TRBD1 (6 bases). Germline V lookup: CDR1 LNHDA, CDR2 SQIVND (reference sequence). This CDR3 is built from 14 residues. The CDR3 coding sequence is TGTGCCAGTTGGGGGCGGACGTCCTCCAATGAGCAGTTCTTC. This codes for CASWGRTSSNEQFF.

V usage is TRBV10-1 and J usage is TRBJ2-1; the match to TRBD1 covers 12 bases. The V segment lost 6 bases and the J segment 0 bases; nucleotides outside the gene matches: 9. The CDR3 length is 18 residues. Germline CDR1 and CDR2: WNHNN and SYGVQD (reference sequence). CDR3 sequence: CASSGTGGTQTSYNEQFF. As DNA, the CDR3 is TGCGCCAGCAGCGGGACAGGGGGCACCCAGACCTCCTACAATGAGCAGTTCTTC.

J is TRBJ2-7 and V is TRBV2, with 12 positions matching TRBD2. This CDR3 has 14 amino acids. Germline CDR1 reads SNHLY; CDR2 reads FYNNEI. The V and J ends lost 6 bases and 2 bases, in that order; junction bases with no gene match: 2. The CDR3 is CASRGLAGTYEQYF. In DNA, the CDR3 is TGTGCCAGCAGAGGACTAGCGGGGACCTACGAGCAGTACTTC.

The CDR3 sequence: CASSLSSPSRVSGANVLTF. The CDR3 bases are TGTGCCAGCAGCTTGAGTTCGCCATCGCGGGTCTCTGGGGCCAACGTCCTGACTTTC. This chain joins TRBV5-5 and TRBJ2-6; tentative D call: TRBD2 (5 bases). The CDR3 sequence is 19 residues long. Germline CDR1 is SGHKS and CDR2 is YYEKEE (reference sequence). V was shortened by 1 base and J by 0 bases, with 17 bases between the two germline ends.

CDR3 DNA sequence: TGTGCCAGCAGTTTGGGACAGGCTAATGAAAAACTGTTTTTT. It yields the protein CASSLGQANEKLFF. The genes are TRBV6-2 or TRBV6-3 and TRBJ1-4; 8 positions match TRBD1. The germline V gene has CDR1 MNHEY and CDR2 SVGEGT. Trimming at V came to 4 bases and at J to 3 bases, leaving 1 base not matched to a gene. The CDR3 totals 14 residues.

The V call is TRBV12-3 or TRBV12-4, the J call TRBJ1-2; D is ambiguous. V dropped 5 bases and J dropped 8 bases, with 12 bases sitting between them. The CDR3 is made up of 12 amino acids. As DNA, the CDR3 is TGTGCCAGCAGTCTCTCTCCCGAGGGCTACACCTTC. This sequence encodes CASSLSPEGYTF.

The gene calls are TRBV30 and TRBJ2-7, with D unclear. Germline V CDR1 and CDR2: GTSNPN, SVGIG (reference sequence). CDR3 length: 15 amino acids. V was trimmed by 2 bases and J by 0 bases, leaving 14 bases between them. The CDR3 is CAWSSTLTSSYEQYF. In DNA, the CDR3 is TGTGCCTGGAGTTCCACTCTGACGAGCTCCTACGAGCAGTACTTC.

This clone has more than one count but fewer than ten. V gene TRBV10-1 combines with J gene TRBJ2-7; D is uncertain. There are 15 residues in the CDR3. CDR1 is WNHNN, CDR2 SYGVQD, per germline (reference sequence). Trimming pared 0 bases from V and 7 bases from J, leaving 16 bases between. In DNA form, the CDR3 reads TGCGCCAGCAGTGAGTCGGCTGCCACTTTGGGGGAGCAGTACTTC. This sequence encodes CASSESAATLGEQYF.

The J gene is TRBJ2-3, the V gene TRBV3-1 (or the pseudogene TRBV3-2); 10 bases fit TRBD2. This CDR3 comprises 20 residues. Germline CDR1 is LGHDT and CDR2 is YNNKEL (reference sequence). V gave up 1 base and J gave up 0 bases; unmatched junction bases: 13. CDR3 sequence: CASSQGDISGRAYSTDTQYF. CDR3 bases: TGTGCCAGCAGCCAAGGGGATATCAGCGGGAGGGCCTATAGCACAGATACGCAGTATTTT.

The rearrangement links TRBV27 to TRBJ1-4, with D perhaps matching TRBD1 (6 bases). The V gene lost 0 bases and the J gene lost 11 bases, with 7 bases spanning the gap. This CDR3 has 12 amino acids. Germline V gene data show CDR1 as MNHEY and CDR2 as SMNVEV (reference sequence). CDR3 DNA: TGTGCCAGCAGTTTATCAGGGGGGAAACTGTTTTTT. Protein: CASSLSGGKLFF.

The chain combines TRBV6-5 with TRBJ2-2; D gene uncertain. The ends were cut back, 5 bases at V and 4 bases at J, with 11 bases in the middle. The CDR3 sequence is 14 residues long. The V gene's germline CDR1 is MNHEY and CDR2 SVGAGI. The CDR3 DNA follows: TGTGCCAGCAGTCCAACCCTCCCCACCGGGGAGCTGTTTTTT. Its protein is CASSPTLPTGELFF.

This rearrangement joins TRBV29-1 to TRBJ2-7; a possible D gene is TRBD2 (6 bases). Between the trimmed V and J ends, which lost 4 bases and 2 bases, there was a span of 24 bases. Germline assignment: CDR1 SQVTM and CDR2 ANQGSEA. The CDR3 consists of 17 residues. CDR3 in amino acids: CSVVQPPYSGVTYEQYF. The CDR3 DNA reads as TGCAGCGTTGTTCAACCCCCGTACTCGGGAGTGACCTACGAGCAGTACTTC.

The chain combines TRBV19 with TRBJ2-2; 7 bases are a match to TRBD1. Trimming at V came to 3 bases and at J to 5 bases, leaving 6 bases not matched to a gene. The CDR3 spans 15 residues. The germline V gene has CDR1 LNHDA and CDR2 SQIVND (reference sequence). The CDR3 DNA reads as TGTGCCAGTAGTATGGGGGACAGAAATACCGGGGAGCTGTTTTTT. This sequence encodes CASSMGDRNTGELFF.

The V and J genes are TRBV7-9 and TRBJ2-1; 8 nucleotides line up with TRBD1. CDR1 and CDR2 from the germline V gene are SEHNR and FQNEAQ (reference sequence). CDR3 length equals 15 residues. V lost 4 bases and J lost 4; bases outside the gene matches: 6. The DNA of the CDR3 is TGTGCCAGCAGCTCTCGACAGGGGACATACAATGAGCAGTTCTTC. This encodes CASSSRQGTYNEQFF.

The chain links TRBV5-1 to TRBJ2-2; D is tentatively TRBD1 or TRBD2 (5 bases each). The germline V gene has CDR1 SGHRS and CDR2 YFSETQ. The CDR3 loop spans 15 amino acids. The V end was cut by 0 bases, the J end by 3 bases, with 9 bases between. The CDR3 sequence is CASSLGGSDTGELFF. The CDR3 nucleotides read TGCGCCAGCAGCTTGGGGGGGTCAGACACCGGGGAGCTGTTTTTT.